The clone carrying this TCR beta chain has a single count. CDR1 is MNHEY and CDR2 is SVGAGI in the germline V gene. The ends were cut back, 6 bases at V and 0 bases at J, with 9 bases in the middle. The CDR3 spans 15 residues. Produced via immunoSEQ multiplex PCR; TCRdb's table is partial and in-frame only. The repertoire holds 63,000 or so clones, with about 86% as singletons. The data belong to a study of OX40 agonist ivuxolimab in advanced cancers. About the study: Age averaged around 59 years (range roughly 23 to 85), and 82.7% were male.

Systemic immunosuppression or autoimmune disease history was grounds to exclude patients. Sequencing was performed on CD4+ or CD8+ T cells sorted from blood, taken in a trial of the OX40 agonist ivuxolimab. The chain couples TRBV6-5 to TRBJ1-6; D is uncertain. This TCR came from an adult with an advanced solid tumor such as melanoma, head and neck, liver or kidney cancer. CDR3 sequence (DNA): TGTGCCAGCAGGACTAAGAGCTCCTATAATTCACCCCTCCACTTT. This codes for CASRTKSSYNSPLHF.